Each of the 32 T cell receptor beta chains below was sequenced from the same sample in a study of cytomegalovirus exposure and HLA in healthy donors. 60 Vbeta and 13 Jbeta primers were used in PCR. Assay: immunoSEQ multiplex PCR; the TCRdb copy retains only in-frame clones and omits some. This repertoire includes around 110,000 clones. Sequencing used PBMCs. All receptors derive from a man aged 25-40 years in good health and CMV-seronegative.

The chain combines TRBV6-6 with TRBJ2-7; no reliable D call. Germline V gene lookup returns CDR1 MNHNY and CDR2 SVGAGI (reference sequence). The CDR3 consists of 13 residues. Between the trimmed V and J ends, which lost 7 bases and 4 bases, there was a span of 14 bases. CDR3: CASTQSDTYEQYF. The DNA of the CDR3 is TGTGCCAGCACCCAAAGTGACACATACGAGCAGTACTTC.

This chain uses TRBV10-3 with TRBJ2-3; D perhaps matches TRBD1 (6 bases). Trimming pared 7 bases from V and 1 base from J, leaving 9 bases between. The CDR3 covers 13 residues. Germline lookup yields CDR1 ENHRY and CDR2 SYGVKD. CDR3 DNA: TGTGCCATCACCGAGGGGGGCACAGATACGCAGTATTTT. It encodes CAITEGGTDTQYF.

The chain uses TRBV6-1 and TRBJ1-1; 9 bases agree with TRBD1. Losses at the gene ends were 5 bases for V and 10 bases for J; bases not matched to a gene: 8. The germline V gene has CDR1 MNHNS and CDR2 SASEGT. The CDR3 runs 13 residues. Here the CDR3 reads CASSTFTGGLAFF. CDR3 in DNA: TGTGCCAGCAGTACATTTACAGGGGGCTTAGCTTTCTTT.

The genes are TRBV15 and TRBJ2-1; D is perhaps TRBD2 (5 bases). The CDR3 runs 12 residues. Between the trimmed V and J ends, which lost 5 bases and 4 bases, there was a span of 6 bases. Germline CDR1 and CDR2: LNHNV and YYDKDF (reference sequence). The CDR3 loop is CATSSGYNEQFF. In DNA form, the CDR3 reads TGTGCCACCAGCTCGGGGTACAATGAGCAGTTCTTC.

The rearrangement links TRBV19 to TRBJ2-1; TRBD2 matches 15 bases. The germline gives CDR1 LNHDA, CDR2 SQIVND (reference sequence). Losses at the gene ends were 6 bases for V and 5 bases for J; bases not matched to a gene: 5. This CDR3 is 16 amino acids long. DNA of the CDR3: TGTGCCAGTAGCCGGACTAGCGGGGGGGCTAACAATGAGCAGTTCTTC. As protein: CASSRTSGGANNEQFF. Filled out from reference TRBV19 and TRBJ2-1, the complete variable domain reads DGGITQSPKYLFRKEGQNVTLSCEQNLNHDAMYWYRQDPGQGLRLIYYSQIVNDFQKGDIAEGYSVSREKKESFPLTVTSAQKNPTAFYLCASSRTSGGANNEQFFGPGTRLTVL.

The gene calls are TRBV7-2 and TRBJ2-7, with 8 bases fitting TRBD1. Germline-derived CDR1 and CDR2 are SGHTA and FQGNSA. This CDR3 has 16 residues. With 1 base clipped from V and 3 bases from J, the junction kept 8 bases outside the gene matches. CDR3 residues: CASSLDSATGDYEQYF. The DNA for the CDR3 is TGTGCCAGCAGCTTAGATTCCGCGACAGGGGACTACGAGCAGTACTTC.

The V call is TRBV5-1, the J call TRBJ2-3; TRBD1 is a possible D gene (5 bases). The V end lost 3 bases, the J end lost 4 bases, and 12 bases lay between the germline ends. CDR1 and CDR2 from the germline V gene are SGHRS and YFSETQ. The CDR3 loop spans 14 amino acids. The chain's CDR3 is CASSWGPIPDTQYF. CDR3 nucleotides: TGCGCCAGCAGCTGGGGCCCTATTCCAGATACGCAGTATTTT.

The rearrangement joins TRBV6-5 to TRBJ2-7; 7 bases match TRBD1. CDR3 length equals 15 residues. Germline loops: CDR1 MNHEY, CDR2 SVGAGI. With V trimmed by 4 bases and J by 0 bases, 6 bases remained unmatched. The CDR3 loop reads CASSFGQATSYEQYF. Here the CDR3 DNA reads TGTGCCAGCAGTTTCGGACAGGCCACCTCCTACGAGCAGTACTTC.

V gene TRBV7-8 combines with J gene TRBJ1-5; D possibly corresponds to TRBD1 (5 bases). There are 14 residues in the CDR3. Trimming left V 3 bases short and J 3 bases short, with 9 bases between. Germline V gene sequence: CDR1 SGHVS, CDR2 FQNEAQ. CDR3 region: CASSLDMVNQPQHF. The CDR3 DNA is TGTGCCAGCAGCTTGGACATGGTCAATCAGCCCCAGCATTTT.

This chain connects TRBV2 to TRBJ2-3; weak D call: TRBD1 (5 bases). This CDR3 region has 13 residues. V was clipped by 8 bases and J by 4 bases, with 13 bases between them. Per germline, CDR1 SNHLY and CDR2 FYNNEI. This chain's CDR3 is CASSGIWADTQYF. The CDR3 region has the DNA TGTGCCAGCTCAGGGATTTGGGCAGATACGCAGTATTTT. Based on the CDR3 plus reference TRBV2 and TRBJ2-3, the full variable domain is EPEVTQTPSHQVTQMGQEVILRCVPISNHLYFYWYRQILGQKVEFLVSFYNNEISEKSEIFDDQFSVERPDGSNFTLKIRSTKLEDSAMYFCASSGIWADTQYFGPGTRLTVL.

This chain connects TRBV21-1 to TRBJ1-2; the DNA was not used to check the table's D call, TRBD1. TRBV21-1 is described as a pseudogene. This CDR3 has 16 residues. The DNA for the CDR3 is TGTGCCAGCAGCAAAGCTGGGACAGGGGGTCACTATGGCTACACCTTC. This codes for CASSKAGTGGHYGYTF.

V gene TRBV6-5 combines with J gene TRBJ1-1; D is undetermined. The V gene's germline CDR1 is MNHEY and CDR2 SVGAGI. Trimming took off 0 bases at V and 7 bases at J, with 18 bases between the two ends. This CDR3 has 16 residues. This CDR3 is CASSYSVGEREGEAFF. CDR3 coding DNA: TGTGCCAGCAGTTACTCGGTCGGGGAAAGGGAAGGTGAAGCTTTCTTT.

The CDR3 spells CASSGQAGNTIYF. Written as DNA, the CDR3 is TGTGCCAGCAGTGGGCAGGCTGGAAACACCATATATTTT. The J gene is TRBJ1-3, the V gene TRBV25-1; D uncertain. The V end lost 4 bases, the J end lost 2 bases, and 6 bases lay between the germline ends. The CDR3 has 13 amino acids. The germline V gene encodes CDR1 MGHDK and CDR2 SYGVNS.

V is TRBV2 and J is TRBJ1-5; D gene uncertain. The germline V gene encodes CDR1 SNHLY and CDR2 FYNNEI. The CDR3 is made up of 13 amino acids. V shed 6 bases and J shed 4 bases, with 10 bases lying between them. The chain's CDR3 is CASSLDGNQPQHF. The CDR3 bases are TGTGCCAGCAGCCTCGACGGGAATCAGCCCCAGCATTTT.

The CDR3 coding sequence is TGTGCCAGCAGCCCCCCGGACAGGGGGATCGAGACCCAGTACTTC. The encoded protein is CASSPPDRGIETQYF. The rearrangement uses TRBV11-1 and TRBJ2-5; 10 positions agree with TRBD1. Germline V CDR1 and CDR2: SGHAT, FQDESV (reference sequence). V lost 5 bases, J lost 5 bases, and 8 bases stayed unmatched. The CDR3 loop spans 15 amino acids. Together with reference TRBV11-1 and TRBJ2-5, the CDR3 gives the full variable domain: EAEVAQSPRYKITEKSQAVAFWCDPISGHATLYWYRQILGQGPELLVQFQDESVVDDSQLPKDRFSAERLKGVDSTLKIQPAELGDSAMYLCASSPPDRGIETQYFGPGTRLLVL.

The chain carries TRBV4-1 and TRBJ1-4; D unresolved. Trimming removed 1 base from V and 8 bases from J, with 14 bases in between. This CDR3 region has 15 residues. Germline CDR1 and CDR2: MGHRA and YSYEKL. CDR3 bases: TGCGCCAGCAGCCAAGGGACGGGGTCAAGGGAAAAACTGTTTTTT. Residues: CASSQGTGSREKLFF.

The rearrangement links TRBV12-5 to TRBJ2-5; 8 bases agree with TRBD2. The CDR3 spans 14 residues. V trimming: 7 bases; J trimming: 2 bases; junction bases outside the gene matches: 6. CDR1 is LGHNT, CDR2 FRNRAP, per germline. CDR3: CASATGGSQETQYF. Here the CDR3 DNA reads TGTGCTAGTGCCACGGGGGGGTCACAAGAGACCCAGTACTTC.

The CDR3 loop is CASSAGTGTDTQYF. DNA for the CDR3: TGTGCCAGCAGTGCCGGGACAGGCACAGATACGCAGTATTTT. J is TRBJ2-3 and V is TRBV28; 7 bases fit TRBD1. There are 14 residues in the CDR3. Looked up from germline, CDR1 is MDHEN and CDR2 is SYDVKM. The V gene end was trimmed by 5 bases and the J gene end by 1 base; junction bases not matched to a gene: 3.

The rearrangement joins TRBV28 to TRBJ2-2; D may be TRBD1 (5 bases). CDR1 MDHEN and CDR2 SYDVKM come from the germline V gene. The CDR3 consists of 16 residues. V was trimmed by 4 bases and J by 2 bases, leaving 14 bases between them. CDR3 sequence reads: CASSSLMTVNTGELFF. CDR3 coding DNA: TGTGCCAGCAGTTCCCTAATGACAGTTAACACCGGGGAGCTGTTTTTT.

The chain has TRBV15 and TRBJ2-2; maybe TRBD1 (6 bases). V was clipped by 0 bases and J by 6 bases, with 11 bases between them. The CDR3 is 15 amino acids. CDR1 LNHNV and CDR2 YYDKDF come from the germline V gene (reference sequence). CDR3 DNA sequence: TGTGCCACCAGCAGAGATCGCCAGGGGTCCGGGGAGCTGTTTTTT. Translated, it gives CATSRDRQGSGELFF.

The chain has TRBV27 and TRBJ2-2; no clear D. This CDR3 region has 15 residues. The ends were cut back, 0 bases at V and 7 bases at J, with 12 bases in the middle. Germline CDR1 MNHEY, CDR2 SMNVEV (reference sequence). This CDR3 reads CASSLSVVAGGELFF. The CDR3 DNA reads as TGTGCCAGCAGTTTATCGGTGGTAGCCGGCGGGGAGCTGTTTTTT.

The chain couples TRBV10-3 to TRBJ2-2, with 10 bases matching TRBD1. Germline V gives CDR1 ENHRY, CDR2 SYGVKD. This CDR3 is built from 13 residues. The V and J ends lost 8 bases and 3 bases, in that order; junction bases with no gene match: 0. This CDR3 is CAIGQGDTGELFF. The CDR3 region has the DNA TGTGCCATCGGACAGGGGGACACCGGGGAGCTGTTTTTT.

This chain links TRBV10-3 with TRBJ2-1; 9 nucleotides agree with TRBD2. J lost 0 bases, V lost 8 bases, and 11 bases had no gene match. Germline V gives CDR1 ENHRY, CDR2 SYGVKD. The length of the CDR3 is 17 residues. The CDR3: CAIGTLAGTSSYNEQFF. The CDR3 bases are TGTGCCATCGGGACGCTAGCGGGGACGAGCTCCTACAATGAGCAGTTCTTC.

This sequence joins TRBV7-6 and TRBJ2-5, with 7 bases identical to TRBD1. V shed 1 base, J shed 5 bases, and the junction held 22 bases outside the gene matches. There are 20 residues in the CDR3. The germline gives CDR1 SGHVS, CDR2 FNYEAQ. The CDR3 nucleotides read TGTGCCAGCAGCTTAGGTGTCTCCAGACAGGGAGAGGTATGGACGGAGACCCAGTACTTC. Protein sequence: CASSLGVSRQGEVWTETQYF.

The rearrangement uses TRBV6-1 and TRBJ1-1, with TRBD1 identical over 9 bases. V lost 6 bases to trimming and J lost 3 bases; unmatched junction nucleotides: 2. The length of the CDR3 is 13 residues. Germline values: CDR1 MNHNS, CDR2 SASEGT. The CDR3 here is CASRDRGYTEAFF. In nucleotides, the CDR3 is TGTGCCAGCAGGGACAGGGGTTACACTGAAGCTTTCTTT.

The chain employs TRBV6-1 and TRBJ2-5; 9 bases align to TRBD1. The V and J ends lost 7 bases and 4 bases, in that order; junction bases with no gene match: 7. CDR3 length equals 14 residues. CDR1 MNHNS and CDR2 SASEGT come from the germline V gene. CDR3 DNA sequence: TGTGCCAGCACTCTGGGACAGGGTGTAGAGACCCAGTACTTC. Its translation: CASTLGQGVETQYF.

The CDR3 bases are TGTGCCAGCAGTTCGCTAGCGGGGGGAGGTACGCAGTATTTT. Translation: CASSSLAGGGTQYF. The chain combines TRBV25-1 with TRBJ2-3; 11 nucleotides align to TRBD2. The CDR3 sequence is 14 residues long. In germline, CDR1 is MGHDK, CDR2 SYGVNS. J lost 8 bases, V lost 5 bases, and 6 bases had no gene match.

The V call is TRBV7-9, the J call TRBJ1-6; 7 bases line up with TRBD1. Trimming at V came to 0 bases and at J to 0 bases, leaving 2 bases not matched to a gene. The V gene's germline CDR1 is SEHNR and CDR2 FQNEAQ (reference sequence). There are 17 residues in the CDR3. The CDR3 loop reads CASSLAGDSSYNSPLHF. CDR3 nucleotides: TGTGCCAGCAGCTTAGCGGGGGACAGCTCCTATAATTCACCCCTCCACTTT. Full variable domain (outside the CDR3, taken from reference TRBV7-9 and TRBJ1-6): DTGVSQNPRHKITKRGQNVTFRCDPISEHNRLYWYRQTLGQGPEFLTYFQNEAQLEKSRLLSDRFSAERPKGSFSTLEIQRTEQGDSAMYLCASSLAGDSSYNSPLHFGNGTRLTVT.

The chain uses TRBV9 and TRBJ2-2, with 10 positions matching TRBD2. Germline CDR1 and CDR2: SGDLS and YYNGEE. This CDR3 is 15 amino acids long. V lost 5 bases, J lost 3 bases, and 4 bases stayed unmatched. CDR3 DNA: TGTGCCAGCAGGGGAGCGGGGGGGGACACCGGGGAGCTGTTTTTT. Its translation is CASRGAGGDTGELFF.

The rearrangement uses TRBV6-1 and TRBJ2-3; D might be TRBD2 (6 bases). Trimming pared 6 bases from V and 1 base from J, leaving 11 bases between. Germline CDR1 MNHNS, CDR2 SASEGT. The CDR3 is made up of 14 amino acids. CDR3 DNA sequence: TGTGCCAGCAGAACTAGCAGTGGCACAGATACGCAGTATTTT. Translating gives CASRTSSGTDTQYF.

The chain has TRBV7-9 and TRBJ2-3; TRBD2 is a possible D gene (7 bases). The germline V and J ends were trimmed by 11 bases and 0 bases, with 15 bases remaining between them. The CDR3 consists of 14 residues. CDR1 and CDR2 from the germline V gene are SEHNR and FQNEAQ (reference sequence). CDR3 DNA: TGTGCCTCTAAAAGGGGGGGGAGCACAGATACGCAGTATTTT. Its translation: CASKRGGSTDTQYF. The complete variable domain, with remaining parts taken from reference TRBV7-9 and TRBJ2-3, reads DTGVSQNPRHKITKRGQNVTFRCDPISEHNRLYWYRQTLGQGPEFLTYFQNEAQLEKSRLLSDRFSAERPKGSFSTLEIQRTEQGDSAMYLCASKRGGSTDTQYFGPGTRLTVL.

The CDR3 reads CASSPRQRSGANVLTF. The DNA for the CDR3 is TGTGCCAGTAGTCCAAGACAGAGATCTGGGGCCAACGTCCTGACTTTC. The rearrangement uses TRBV19 and TRBJ2-6; tentative D call: TRBD1 (5 bases). The germline V and J ends were trimmed by 5 bases and 1 base, with 12 bases remaining between them. CDR3 length: 16 amino acids. CDR1 and CDR2 (germline): LNHDA, SQIVND (reference sequence).